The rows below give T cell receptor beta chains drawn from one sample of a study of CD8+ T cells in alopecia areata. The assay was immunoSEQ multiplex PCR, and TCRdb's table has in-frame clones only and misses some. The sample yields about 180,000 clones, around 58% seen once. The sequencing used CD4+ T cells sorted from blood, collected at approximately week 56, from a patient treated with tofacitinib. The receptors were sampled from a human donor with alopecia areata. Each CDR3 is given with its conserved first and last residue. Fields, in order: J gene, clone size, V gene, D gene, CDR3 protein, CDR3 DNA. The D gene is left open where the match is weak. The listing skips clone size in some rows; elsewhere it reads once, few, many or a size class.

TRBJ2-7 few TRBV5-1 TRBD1 CASSLGQGAGYEQYF TGCGCCAGCAGCTTGGGACAGGGGGCCGGCTACGAGCAGTACTTC
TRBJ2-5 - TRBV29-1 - CSVETGGETQYF TGCAGCGTTGAGACCGGGGGAGAGACCCAGTACTTC
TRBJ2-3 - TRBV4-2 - CARCQGPSPTDTQYF TGTGCCAGATGTCAGGGGCCCAGCCCCACAGATACGCAGTATTTT
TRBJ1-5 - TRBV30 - CAWSVRGQPQHF TGTGCCTGGAGTGTAAGGGGGCAGCCCCAGCATTTT
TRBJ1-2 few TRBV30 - CAWDRGRFTYGYTF TGTGCCTGGGACCGGGGGCGCTTTACCTATGGCTACACCTTC
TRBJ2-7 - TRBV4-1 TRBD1 CASSQGGQATYEQYF TGCGCCAGCAGCCAGGGGGGACAGGCCACCTACGAGCAGTACTTC
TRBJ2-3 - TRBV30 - CAWGPSTDTQYF TGTGCCTGGGGGCCGAGCACAGATACGCAGTATTTT
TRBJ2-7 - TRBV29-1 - CSVGAGAAYEQYF TGCAGCGTTGGGGCAGGGGCGGCCTACGAGCAGTACTTC
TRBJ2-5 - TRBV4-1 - CASSQDSQGTGTQYF TGCGCCAGCAGCCAAGACAGCCAGGGCACAGGGACCCAGTACTTC
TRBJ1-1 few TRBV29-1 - CSAGISESYTEAFF TGCAGCGCCGGGATATCCGAATCGTACACTGAAGCTTTCTTT
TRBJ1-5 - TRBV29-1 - CSVAGTLDQPQHF TGCAGCGTTGCTGGGACACTTGATCAGCCCCAGCATTTT
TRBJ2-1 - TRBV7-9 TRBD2 CASSPGGYTNEQFF TGTGCCAGCAGCCCCGGGGGGTATACCAATGAGCAGTTCTTC
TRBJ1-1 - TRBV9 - CASSVEGSGDTEAFF TGTGCCAGCAGCGTTGAGGGCAGTGGGGACACTGAAGCTTTCTTT
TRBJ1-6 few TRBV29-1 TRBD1 CSAQTGNKYSPLHF TGCAGCGCGCAGACAGGGAATAAATATTCACCCCTCCACTTT
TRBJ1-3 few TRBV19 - CASSIQWNTIYF TGTGCCAGTAGTATACAATGGAACACCATATATTTT
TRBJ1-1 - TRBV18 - CASSLSSGQNTEAFF TGTGCCAGCTCGCTCTCGTCCGGACAGAACACTGAAGCTTTCTTT